This TCR beta chain was sequenced in a study of cytomegalovirus exposure and HLA in healthy donors. CDR1 is SNHLY, CDR2 FYNNEI, per germline. The CDR3 contains 16 residues. The study ran its PCR with 60 Vbeta and 13 Jbeta primers. Libraries were prepared by immunoSEQ multiplex PCR; TCRdb keeps only in-frame clonotypes and omits some of them. The sample consists of approximately 150,000 clones, around 79% of them appearing once. The sample comprised PBMCs. This receptor was obtained from a male donor in good health and CMV-seronegative. The chain carries TRBV2 and TRBJ2-5; 16 nucleotides agree with TRBD2. The J call may be in error: the DNA end matches TRBJ2-7 better. This CDR3 is CASRAGTSGRGYEQYF. CDR3 coding DNA: TGTGCCAGCAGAGCCGGGACTAGCGGGAGGGGATACGAGCAGTACTTC.